The source of this TCR beta chain is a study of shared clonotypes between healthy human individuals. Study context: Donor ages ranged 18 to 49 years: a couple of women, a few men. Findings of the study overall: Among donors, the sharing of clonotypes was expected to be influenced by sequencing depth.

Trimming took off 2 bases at V and 4 bases at J, with 10 bases between the two ends. The V gene's germline CDR1 is MNHEY and CDR2 SVGAGI. The length of the CDR3 is 14 residues. This table comes from immunoSEQ multiplex PCR, and its TCRdb copy is limited to in-frame clones, with some not included. The data hold about 320,000 clones, with over 75% observed a single time. Comment on this clone: Its matching antigen is unknown.

This TCR derives from a man younger than 30 in good health. Material: memory CD8+ T cells sorted from blood. As for subset: CD45RO+ cells pooled with CCR7-negative TemRA cells. The chain uses TRBV6-5 and TRBJ2-3; maybe TRBD1 (5 bases). CDR3 DNA: TGTGCCAGCAGTTACGGGCAGGGCCCAGATACGCAGTATTTT. This sequence encodes CASSYGQGPDTQYF.